This paragraph reports one T cell receptor (beta chain). The antigen is unknown. The entry originates in a study of T cell repertoires in cytomegalovirus infection. Study context: Evidence of both CMV infection and a matching HLA type came from public TCR beta signatures.

TCRdb passed the reads through MiXCR, listing each CDR3 protein once. The sample lists roughly 170,000 distinct CDR3 sequences, 20% to 25% occurring once. Findings of the study overall: There were HLA-C-restricted CMV-specific TCR beta clonotypes dominating the ex vivo response.

The CDR3 sequence is 15 residues long. Looked up from germline, CDR1 is MGHRA and CDR2 is YSYEKL. Trimming removed 4 bases from V and 6 bases from J; junction bases left unmatched: 3. The receptor comes from a human donor in good health (CMV status not recorded). Some clones in this sample may be carry-over from other donors' samples. The genes are TRBV4-1 and TRBJ2-2, with 12 bases aligning to TRBD2. The sequencing here drew on CD8+ T cells from cultured PBMCs, taken from culture after CMV antigen stimulation. DNA for the CDR3: TGCGCCAGCAGCCGGACTAGCGGGGTAGCCGGGGAGCTGTTTTTT. It is translated as CASSRTSGVAGELFF.